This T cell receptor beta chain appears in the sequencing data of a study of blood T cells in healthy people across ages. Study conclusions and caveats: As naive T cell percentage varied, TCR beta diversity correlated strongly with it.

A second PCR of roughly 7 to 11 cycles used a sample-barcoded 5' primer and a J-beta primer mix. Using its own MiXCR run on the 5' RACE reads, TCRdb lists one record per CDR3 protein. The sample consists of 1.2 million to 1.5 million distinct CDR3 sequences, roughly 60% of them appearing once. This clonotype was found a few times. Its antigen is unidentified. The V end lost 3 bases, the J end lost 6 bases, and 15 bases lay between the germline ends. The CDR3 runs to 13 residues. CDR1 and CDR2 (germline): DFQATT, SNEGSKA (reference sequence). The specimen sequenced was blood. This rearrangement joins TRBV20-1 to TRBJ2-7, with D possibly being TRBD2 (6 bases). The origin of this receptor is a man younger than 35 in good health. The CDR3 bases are TGCAGTGCTAGTGTCGGGAGTAAGGGCGAGCAGTACTTC. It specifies CSASVGSKGEQYF.